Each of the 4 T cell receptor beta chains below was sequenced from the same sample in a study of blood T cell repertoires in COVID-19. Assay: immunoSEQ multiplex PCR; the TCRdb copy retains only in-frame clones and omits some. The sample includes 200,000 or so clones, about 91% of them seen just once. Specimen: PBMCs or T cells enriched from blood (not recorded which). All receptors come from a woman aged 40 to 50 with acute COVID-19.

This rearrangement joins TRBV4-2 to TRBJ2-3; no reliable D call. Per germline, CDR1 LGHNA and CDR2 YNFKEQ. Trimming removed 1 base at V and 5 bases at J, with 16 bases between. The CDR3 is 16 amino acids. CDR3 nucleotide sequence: TGTGCCAGCAGCCAAGTGCGACTCCCCTCGGGAGATACGCAGTATTTT. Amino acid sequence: CASSQVRLPSGDTQYF.

CDR3 sequence: CASSQVPGQGSSSYEQYV. CDR3 DNA: TGTGCCAGCAGCCAGGTCCCGGGACAGGGTTCAAGCTCCTACGAGCAGTACGTC. The V gene is TRBV3-1 (or the pseudogene TRBV3-2), the J gene TRBJ2-7; 9 bases line up with TRBD1. The trim removed 3 bases at V and 0 bases at J, leaving 12 bases unmatched. CDR1 LGHDT and CDR2 YNNKEL come from the germline V gene (reference sequence). CDR3 length: 18 amino acids.

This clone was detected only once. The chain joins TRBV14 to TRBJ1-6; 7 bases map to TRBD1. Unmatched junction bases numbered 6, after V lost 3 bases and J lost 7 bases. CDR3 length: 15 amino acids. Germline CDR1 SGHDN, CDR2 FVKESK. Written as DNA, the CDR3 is TGTGCCAGCAGCCATTTCGGACAGGCAAATTCACCCCTCCACTTT. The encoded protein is CASSHFGQANSPLHF.

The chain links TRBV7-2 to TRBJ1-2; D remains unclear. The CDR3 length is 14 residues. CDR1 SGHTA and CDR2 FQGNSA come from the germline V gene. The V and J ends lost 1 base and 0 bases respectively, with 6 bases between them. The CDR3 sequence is CASSLGAANYGYTF. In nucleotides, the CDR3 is TGTGCCAGCAGCTTAGGTGCAGCTAACTATGGCTACACCTTC.